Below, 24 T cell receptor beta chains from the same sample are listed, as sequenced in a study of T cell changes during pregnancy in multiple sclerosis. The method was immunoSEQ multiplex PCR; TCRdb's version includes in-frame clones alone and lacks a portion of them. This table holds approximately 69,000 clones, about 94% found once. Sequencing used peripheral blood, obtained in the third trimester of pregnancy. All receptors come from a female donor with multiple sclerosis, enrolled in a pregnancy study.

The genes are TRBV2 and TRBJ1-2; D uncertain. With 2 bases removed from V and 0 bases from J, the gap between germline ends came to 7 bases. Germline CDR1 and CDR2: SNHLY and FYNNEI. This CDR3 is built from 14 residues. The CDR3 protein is CASSETETNYGYTF. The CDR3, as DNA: TGTGCCAGCAGTGAAACAGAGACTAACTATGGCTACACCTTC.

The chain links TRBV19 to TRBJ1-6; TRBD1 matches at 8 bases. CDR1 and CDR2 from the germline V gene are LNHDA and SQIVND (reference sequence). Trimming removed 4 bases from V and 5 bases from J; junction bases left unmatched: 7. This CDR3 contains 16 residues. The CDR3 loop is CASSKGRGRNNSPLHF. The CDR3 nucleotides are TGTGCCAGTAGTAAAGGCAGGGGGCGTAATAATTCACCCCTCCACTTT.

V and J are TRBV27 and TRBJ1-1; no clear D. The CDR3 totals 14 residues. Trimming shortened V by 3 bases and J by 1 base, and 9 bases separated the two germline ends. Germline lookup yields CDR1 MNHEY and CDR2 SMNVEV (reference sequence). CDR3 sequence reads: CASSFYQSNTEAFF. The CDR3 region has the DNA TGTGCCAGCAGTTTTTATCAGTCGAACACTGAAGCTTTCTTT.

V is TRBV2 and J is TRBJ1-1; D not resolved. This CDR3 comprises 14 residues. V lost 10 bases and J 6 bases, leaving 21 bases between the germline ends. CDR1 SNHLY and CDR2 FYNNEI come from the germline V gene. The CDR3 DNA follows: TGTGCCATTCTCGGGAGTGGTTTTTTGGCTGAAGCTTTCTTT. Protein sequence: CAILGSGFLAEAFF.

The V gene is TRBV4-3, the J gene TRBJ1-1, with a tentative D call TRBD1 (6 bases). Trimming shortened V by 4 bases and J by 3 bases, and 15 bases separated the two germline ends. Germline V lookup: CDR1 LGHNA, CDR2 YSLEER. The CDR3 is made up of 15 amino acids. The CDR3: CASSRARGSDTEAFF. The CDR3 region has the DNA TGCGCCAGCAGCCGCGCGAGGGGGTCAGACACTGAAGCTTTCTTT.

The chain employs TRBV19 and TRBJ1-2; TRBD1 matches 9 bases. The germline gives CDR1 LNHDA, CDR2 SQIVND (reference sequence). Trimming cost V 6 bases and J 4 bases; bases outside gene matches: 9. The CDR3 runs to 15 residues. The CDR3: CASRATGGAVYGYTF. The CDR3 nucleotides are TGTGCCAGTAGGGCAACAGGGGGCGCGGTCTATGGCTACACCTTC.

CDR3 bases: TGTGCCAGCTCACCGACAGGGGCAGATACGCAGTATTTT. Amino acids: CASSPTGADTQYF. This chain uses TRBV18 with TRBJ2-3; TRBD1 aligns across 8 bases. Germline loops: CDR1 KGHSH, CDR2 LQKENI. This CDR3 is 13 amino acids long. The ends lost 3 bases at V and 4 bases at J; junction bases unmatched: 0.

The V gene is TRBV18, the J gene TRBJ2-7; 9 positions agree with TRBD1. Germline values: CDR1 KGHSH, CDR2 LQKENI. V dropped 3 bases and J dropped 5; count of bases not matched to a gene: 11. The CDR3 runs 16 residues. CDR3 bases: TGTGCCAGCTCACCGACCCGGAACAGGGGGCGGGACGAGCAGTACTTC. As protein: CASSPTRNRGRDEQYF.

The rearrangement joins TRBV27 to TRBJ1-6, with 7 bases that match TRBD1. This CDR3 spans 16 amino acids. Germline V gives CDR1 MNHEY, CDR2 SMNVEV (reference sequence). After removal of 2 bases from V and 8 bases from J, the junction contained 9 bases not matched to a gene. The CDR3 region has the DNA TGTGCCAGCAGTTTAGAGGGGGCTGTAGGTTATTCACCCCTCCACTTT. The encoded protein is CASSLEGAVGYSPLHF.

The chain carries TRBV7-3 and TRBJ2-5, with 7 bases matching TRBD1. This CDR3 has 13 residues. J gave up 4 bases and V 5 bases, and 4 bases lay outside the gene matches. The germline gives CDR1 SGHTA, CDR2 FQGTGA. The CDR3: CASSPSGGETQYF. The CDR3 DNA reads TGTGCCAGCAGCCCCTCAGGGGGAGAGACCCAGTACTTC.

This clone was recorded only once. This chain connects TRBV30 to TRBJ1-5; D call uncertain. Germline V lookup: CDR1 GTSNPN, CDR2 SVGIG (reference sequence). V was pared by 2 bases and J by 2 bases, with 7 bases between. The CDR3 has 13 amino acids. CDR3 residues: CAWSSTGNQPQHF. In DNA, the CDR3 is TGTGCCTGGAGTTCTACGGGCAATCAGCCCCAGCATTTT. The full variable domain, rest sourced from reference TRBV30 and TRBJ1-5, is SQTIHQWPATLVQPVGSPLSLECTVEGTSNPNLYWYRQAAGRGLQLLFYSVGIGQISSEVPQNLSASRPQDRQFILSSKKLLLSDSGFYLCAWSSTGNQPQHFGDGTRLSIL.

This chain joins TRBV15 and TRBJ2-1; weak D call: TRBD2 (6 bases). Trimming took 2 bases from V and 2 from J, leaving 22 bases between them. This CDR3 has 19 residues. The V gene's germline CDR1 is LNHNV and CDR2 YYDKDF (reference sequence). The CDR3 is CATSRSIPSSASPYNEQFF. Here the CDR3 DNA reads TGTGCCACCAGCAGATCCATCCCCTCTAGCGCTTCGCCCTACAATGAGCAGTTCTTC.

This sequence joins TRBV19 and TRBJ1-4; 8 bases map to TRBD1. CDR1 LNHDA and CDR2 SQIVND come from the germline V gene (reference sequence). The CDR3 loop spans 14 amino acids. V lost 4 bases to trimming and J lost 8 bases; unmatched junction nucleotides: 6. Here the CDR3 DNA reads TGTGCCAGTAGTACAACAGGGGGAGCGGAAAAACTGTTTTTT. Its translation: CASSTTGGAEKLFF.

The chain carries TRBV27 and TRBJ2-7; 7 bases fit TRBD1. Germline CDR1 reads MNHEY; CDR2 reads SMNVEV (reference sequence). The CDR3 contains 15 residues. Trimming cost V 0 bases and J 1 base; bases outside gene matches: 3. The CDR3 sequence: CASSLSGGMSYEQYF. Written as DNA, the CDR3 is TGTGCCAGCAGTTTATCAGGGGGCATGTCCTACGAGCAGTACTTC.

The CDR3 region is CASSLNRDVGEQYF. As DNA, the CDR3 is TGTGCCAGCAGCCTAAACAGGGACGTAGGCGAGCAGTACTTC. This chain uses TRBV7-6 with TRBJ2-7; D might be TRBD1 (6 bases). This CDR3 is built from 14 residues. Germline assignment: CDR1 SGHVS and CDR2 FNYEAQ. Trimming took off 5 bases at V and 6 bases at J, with 17 bases between the two ends.

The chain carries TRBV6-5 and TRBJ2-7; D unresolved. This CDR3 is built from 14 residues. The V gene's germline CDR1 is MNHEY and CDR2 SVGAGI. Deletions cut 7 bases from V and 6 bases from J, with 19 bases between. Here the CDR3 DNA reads TGTGCCAGCACCAAACCAGGAACCCTTGGCGAGCAGTACTTC. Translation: CASTKPGTLGEQYF.

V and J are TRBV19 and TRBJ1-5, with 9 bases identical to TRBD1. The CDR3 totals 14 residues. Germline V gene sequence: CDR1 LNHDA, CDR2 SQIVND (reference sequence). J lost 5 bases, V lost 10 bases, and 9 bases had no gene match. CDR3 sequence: CATSLWTGDQPQHF. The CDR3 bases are TGTGCCACCAGCCTCTGGACAGGGGATCAGCCCCAGCATTTT.

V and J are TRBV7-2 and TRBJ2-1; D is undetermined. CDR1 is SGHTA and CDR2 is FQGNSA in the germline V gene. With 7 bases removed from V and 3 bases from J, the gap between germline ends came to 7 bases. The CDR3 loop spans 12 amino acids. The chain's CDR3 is CASTPNYNEQFF. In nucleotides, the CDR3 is TGTGCCAGCACCCCCAACTACAATGAGCAGTTCTTC.

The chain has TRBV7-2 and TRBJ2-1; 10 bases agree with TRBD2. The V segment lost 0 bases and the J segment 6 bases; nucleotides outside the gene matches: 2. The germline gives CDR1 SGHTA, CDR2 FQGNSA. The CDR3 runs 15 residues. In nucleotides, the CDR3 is TGTGCCAGCAGCTTAGCTAGCGGGGGGCTCAATGAGCAGTTCTTC. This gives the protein CASSLASGGLNEQFF.

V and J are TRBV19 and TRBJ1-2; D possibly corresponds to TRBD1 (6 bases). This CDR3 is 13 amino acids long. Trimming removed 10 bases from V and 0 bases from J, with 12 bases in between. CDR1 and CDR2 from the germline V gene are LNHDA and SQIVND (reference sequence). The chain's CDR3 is CAIWDTANYGYTF. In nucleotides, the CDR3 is TGTGCCATTTGGGACACCGCTAACTATGGCTACACCTTC.

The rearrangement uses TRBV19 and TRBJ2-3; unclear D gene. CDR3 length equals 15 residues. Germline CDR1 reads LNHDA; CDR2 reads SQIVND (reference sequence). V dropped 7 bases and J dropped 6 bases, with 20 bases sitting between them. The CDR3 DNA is TGTGCCAGTACCCAATTTGCTGCTAGTTTGGATACGCAGTATTTT. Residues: CASTQFAASLDTQYF.

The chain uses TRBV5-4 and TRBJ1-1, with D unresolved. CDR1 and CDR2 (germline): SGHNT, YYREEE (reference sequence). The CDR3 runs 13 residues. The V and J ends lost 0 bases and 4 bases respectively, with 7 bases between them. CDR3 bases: TGTGCCAGCAGCTTGGGAGTTGGCACTGAAGCTTTCTTT. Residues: CASSLGVGTEAFF.

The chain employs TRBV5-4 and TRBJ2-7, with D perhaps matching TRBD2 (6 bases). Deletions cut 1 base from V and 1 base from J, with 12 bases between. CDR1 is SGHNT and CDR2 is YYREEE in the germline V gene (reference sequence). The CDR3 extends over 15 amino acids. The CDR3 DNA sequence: TGTGCCAGCAGCTTGTCATTGGGGGGTTCCTACGAGCAGTACTTC. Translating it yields CASSLSLGGSYEQYF.

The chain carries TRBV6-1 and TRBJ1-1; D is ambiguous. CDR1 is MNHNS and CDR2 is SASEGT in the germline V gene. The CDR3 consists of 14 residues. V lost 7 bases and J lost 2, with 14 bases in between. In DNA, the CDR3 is TGTGCCAGCATTATGTTCAGATACAACACTGAAGCTTTCTTT. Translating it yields CASIMFRYNTEAFF.